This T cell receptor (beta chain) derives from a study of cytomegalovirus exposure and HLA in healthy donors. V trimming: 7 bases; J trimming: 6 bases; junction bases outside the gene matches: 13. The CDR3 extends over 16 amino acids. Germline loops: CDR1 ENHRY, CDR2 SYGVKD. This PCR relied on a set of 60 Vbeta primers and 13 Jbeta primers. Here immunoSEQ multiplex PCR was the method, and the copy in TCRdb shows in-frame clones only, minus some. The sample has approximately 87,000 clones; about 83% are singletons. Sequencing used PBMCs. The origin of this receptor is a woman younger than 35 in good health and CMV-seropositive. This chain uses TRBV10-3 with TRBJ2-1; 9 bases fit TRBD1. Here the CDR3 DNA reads TGTGCCATCACTAGACAGGGGGGGGTTCTTCCCAATGAGCAGTTCTTC. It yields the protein CAITRQGGVLPNEQFF.